This T cell receptor beta chain is drawn from a study of T cell changes during pregnancy in multiple sclerosis. Sequenced by immunoSEQ multiplex PCR; TCRdb stores in-frame clones only, minus some. This table has about 59,000 clones, about 93% appearing once. V lost 3 bases, J lost 3 bases, and 19 bases lay in between. The CDR3 is 17 residues long. From germline, CDR1 is MRHNA and CDR2 SNTAGT. The sequence was collected from a female donor with multiple sclerosis, enrolled in a pregnancy study. The V call is TRBV6-4, the J call TRBJ2-3; weak D call: TRBD2 (5 bases). Sequences were derived from CD8+ T cells from peripheral blood mononuclear cells, sampled in the third trimester of pregnancy. The CDR3, as DNA: TGTGCCAGCAGTGATGCAACGGGCTCTGGAGGAACAGATACGCAGTATTTT. This translates into CASSDATGSGGTDTQYF.